This T cell receptor beta chain was found in a study of technical replicates of blood from a few donors. Sequencing was performed with immunoSEQ multiplex PCR; in TCRdb, only in-frame clones are kept and a portion is missing. The sample includes roughly 90,000 clones, about 96% of them seen just once. The V gene's germline CDR1 is SQVTM and CDR2 ANQGSEA. CDR3 length equals 14 residues. Deletions cut 6 bases from V and 1 base from J, with 13 bases between. This sequence joins TRBV29-1 and TRBJ2-1; D is possibly TRBD2 (6 bases). The sequencing sample was made of T cells isolated from PBMCs. This TCR derives from a human donor in good health. The CDR3 protein is CSVTRELSYNEQFF. The CDR3, as DNA: TGCAGCGTGACTCGGGAGTTATCCTACAATGAGCAGTTCTTC.